The rows below give T cell receptor beta chains drawn from one sample of a study of regulatory T cells in long-lasting Graves disease. MiXCR, run by TCRdb on the multiplex PCR reads, gives a single entry per CDR3 protein. This table has approximately 470,000 distinct CDR3 sequences, under 25% appearing once. The specimen comprised peripheral blood mononuclear cells (PBMCs), sampled when the disease was refractory, from a patient treated with antithyroid drugs. The receptors shown here come from a female donor with Graves disease. Both conserved end residues are part of each CDR3. A D gene is named only where the DNA matches it firmly. Clone sizes are given selectively: once, few, many, or a class where the clone is expanded.

D gene,clone size,J gene,V gene,CDR3 DNA,CDR3 protein
.,many,TRBJ2-7,TRBV28,TGTGCCAGCGGGCGACAGGTATCCTACGAGCAGTACTTC,CASGRQVSYEQYF
TRBD2,.,TRBJ2-5,TRBV3-1,TGTGCCAGCAGCCAACCCAGAACTAGCGGGGGGCAAGAGACCCAGTACTTC,CASSQPRTSGGQETQYF
.,.,TRBJ2-7,TRBV6-2/TRBV6-3,TGTGCCAGCAGTTACTCGGGCTACGAGCGGTACTTC,CASSYSGYERYF
.,few,TRBJ1-2,TRBV20-1,TGCAGTGCTAGAGATCCCGGGGACCCATCCAACTATGGCTACACCTTC,CSARDPGDPSNYGYTF
.,many,TRBJ2-7,TRBV3-1,TGTGCCAGCAGCTCCCGACTAGTACCCTACGAGCAGTACTTC,CASSSRLVPYEQYF
.,.,TRBJ1-2,TRBV29-1,TGCAGCGTTATTTGGACTGATGGCTACACCTTC,CSVIWTDGYTF
.,few,TRBJ1-5,TRBV6-1,TGTGCCAGCAAATCGGCAGGGATTGGCAATCAGCCCCAGCATTTT,CASKSAGIGNQPQHF
TRBD1,many,TRBJ1-2,TRBV24-1,TGTGCCACCAGTGAAACAGGGGATGGCTACACCTTC,CATSETGDGYTF
.,few,TRBJ1-1,TRBV6-5,TGTGCCAGCAGTTCTTTCCCGAGGCAGGGTTTCGCTGAAGCTTTCTTT,CASSSFPRQGFAEAFF
.,many,TRBJ1-4,TRBV7-8,TGTGCCAGCAGCTTAGCCGGGGGCGGTGAAAAACTGTTTTTT,CASSLAGGGEKLFF
.,few,TRBJ1-3,TRBV5-1,TGCGCCAGCAGTGGTGGACCTGGAAACACCATATATTTT,CASSGGPGNTIYF
TRBD1,many,TRBJ1-2,TRBV19,TGTGCCAGTAGTCCCCCGACAGGGGGAATCTATGGCTACACCTTC,CASSPPTGGIYGYTF
TRBD2,.,TRBJ2-7,TRBV6-5,TGTGCCAGCAGTTACTCAAGCGGGAGGATTCCCGAGCAGTACTTC,CASSYSSGRIPEQYF
.,.,TRBJ1-1,TRBV6-1,TGTGCCAGCACCATCAACAGACCGAACACTGAAGCTTTCTTT,CASTINRPNTEAFF
.,few,TRBJ2-4,TRBV28,TGTGCCAGCAGTTTGAGGCTAGGGGAAAACATTCAGTACTTC,CASSLRLGENIQYF
TRBD2,.,TRBJ2-1,TRBV5-1,TGCGCCAGCAGCTTCGCAGCGGGAGCCGCCCACAATGAGCAGTTCTTC,CASSFAAGAAHNEQFF
.,.,TRBJ2-7,TRBV30,TGTGCCTGGAGTGGGGCGGGGCGGGTGCAGGGGGAGCAGTACTTC,CAWSGAGRVQGEQYF
.,few,TRBJ1-5,TRBV10-2,TGCGCCAGCAGTGAATCTATAGGGCTTCATCAGCCCCAGCATTTT,CASSESIGLHQPQHF
.,.,TRBJ2-7,TRBV9,TGTGCCAGCAGCGTATTTAGTGGGTCGGACGAGCAGTACTTC,CASSVFSGSDEQYF
.,many,TRBJ1-1,TRBV5-1,TGCGCCAGCAGCCAGGGGACGAACACTGAAGCTTTCTTT,CASSQGTNTEAFF
TRBD1,many,TRBJ2-6,TRBV28,TGTGCCAGCAGGGTTGACAGGGTCGGGGCCAACGTCCTGACTTTC,CASRVDRVGANVLTF
TRBD2,many,TRBJ2-6,TRBV11-1,TGTGCCAGCAGCTCCCCGGGGGGGAGGGCCAACGTCCTGACTTTC,CASSSPGGRANVLTF
.,.,TRBJ1-2,TRBV4-1,TGCGCCAGCAGCCAAGATTCCGGGGATCATAATGGCTACACCTTC,CASSQDSGDHNGYTF
.,many,TRBJ2-4,TRBV5-5,TGTGCCAGCAGCTTGGGGCCAGGTGGGGACATTCAGTACTTC,CASSLGPGGDIQYF
.,many,TRBJ2-7,TRBV7-9,TGTGCCAGCAGCTCCCTTACACTTTCCGCCTACGAGCAGTACTTC,CASSSLTLSAYEQYF
.,few,TRBJ1-1,TRBV7-9,TGTGCCAGCAGCTTAATGTCAGGGAACACTGAAGCTTTCTTT,CASSLMSGNTEAFF
TRBD1,many,TRBJ1-4,TRBV18,TGTGCCAGCTCACCCCCGGGACAGGGAATCCCAACTAATGAAAAACTGTTTTTT,CASSPPGQGIPTNEKLFF
.,many,TRBJ1-4,TRBV18,TGTGCCAGCGTCGGAGGTGTAGGCGAAAAACTGTTTTTT,CASVGGVGEKLFF
.,.,TRBJ2-5,TRBV5-1,TGCGCCAGCAGCCCGGCTCCCCGGGAGACCCAGTACTTC,CASSPAPRETQYF
TRBD1,.,TRBJ1-1,TRBV20-1,TGCAGTGCGGAACAGGGGGCTGAAGCTTCCTTT,CSAEQGAEASF
TRBD1,.,TRBJ1-4,TRBV19,TGTGCCAGTAGTATTTCAGGGGGCCGGGAAAAACTGTTTTTT,CASSISGGREKLFF
.,few,TRBJ2-6,TRBV5-5,TGTGCCAGCACCCTGATTAGCGGAAACTCTGGGGCCAACGTCCTGACTTTC,CASTLISGNSGANVLTF
.,many,TRBJ1-1,TRBV28,TGTGCCAGCAGGGACACTGAAGCTTTCTTT,CASRDTEAFF
.,many,TRBJ1-4,TRBV6-1,TGTGCCAGCAGTCCGGGATCCCTCTATGAAAAACTGTTTTTT,CASSPGSLYEKLFF
.,.,TRBJ1-5,TRBV9,TGTGCCGGCAGCGCGGAAGGGCAGTTGGATCAGCCCCAGCATTTT,CAGSAEGQLDQPQHF
.,few,TRBJ1-5,TRBV6-5,TGTGCCAGCAGTTACTCGATTGGCTGGGGGTCCGACAATCAGCCCCAGCATTTT,CASSYSIGWGSDNQPQHF
.,many,TRBJ1-1,TRBV20-1,TGCAGTGCCATCCCCGGCCAGTTGAACACTGAAGCTTTCTTT,CSAIPGQLNTEAFF
TRBD1,few,TRBJ1-2,TRBV6-4,TGTGCCAGCAGTGACTCAGGACAGGGTGGCTACACCTTC,CASSDSGQGGYTF
.,many,TRBJ1-5,TRBV6-1,TGTGCCAGCGATTTCTGGGGAAATCAGCCCCAGCATTTT,CASDFWGNQPQHF
.,many,TRBJ1-5,TRBV28,TGTGCCAGCAGTGCCCAGGGGAGGTCTTATCAGCCCCAGCATTTT,CASSAQGRSYQPQHF
.,.,TRBJ2-2,TRBV4-3,TGCGCCAGCAGCCAAGATCTTGTGCAGGGAGCGCCCGGGGAGCTGTTTTTT,CASSQDLVQGAPGELFF
.,many,TRBJ1-1,TRBV12-3/TRBV12-4,TGTGCCAGCAGTTATGGGGTCGGGGGGACCAAACCGGTGGCTTTCTTT,CASSYGVGGTKPVAFF
TRBD2,many,TRBJ2-1,TRBV24-1,TGTGCCACCAGTCCCGGGACTAGCGATGAGCAGTTCTTC,CATSPGTSDEQFF
TRBD2,few,TRBJ2-7,TRBV7-9,TGTGCCAGCACCTTCTCTAGCGGCTACGAGCAGTACTTC,CASTFSSGYEQYF
.,many,TRBJ1-1,TRBV20-1,TGCAGTGCTAGTACCCACCAGAACACTGAAGCTTTCTTT,CSASTHQNTEAFF
TRBD2,many,TRBJ2-7,TRBV28,TGTGCCAGCAGTACCGGGGGGGCCTACGAGCAGTACTTC,CASSTGGAYEQYF
.,.,TRBJ2-1,TRBV30,TGTGCCGGGAATTGGGGACTGGACTACAATGAGCAGTTCTTC,CAGNWGLDYNEQFF
TRBD1,many,TRBJ1-2,TRBV28,TGTGCCAGCAGTTCCGGGACAGGGGGCGTTTACTATGGCTACACCTTC,CASSSGTGGVYYGYTF
.,.,TRBJ1-5,TRBV29-1,TGCAGCGTTGAATCCGGGACCAATCAGCCCCAGCATTTT,CSVESGTNQPQHF
.,many,TRBJ2-5,TRBV11-2,TGTGCCAGCAGCGACCAGGGTAGTAGAGAGACCCAGTACTTC,CASSDQGSRETQYF
.,many,TRBJ1-2,TRBV28,TGTGCCAGCAGTTTATCTCCAGCTAACTATGGCTACACCTTC,CASSLSPANYGYTF
TRBD1,many,TRBJ2-3,TRBV2,TGTGCCAGCAGTGAGGGACAGGAAAGCACAGATACGCAGTATTTT,CASSEGQESTDTQYF
TRBD2,.,TRBJ2-7,TRBV28,TGTGCCAGCAGTCTCCTCAAAACTAGCGGGAGGGCCCCCTACGAGCAGTACTTC,CASSLLKTSGRAPYEQYF
TRBD1,many,TRBJ2-7,TRBV28,TGTGCCAGCACCGGACAGGTCTACGAGCAGTACTTC,CASTGQVYEQYF